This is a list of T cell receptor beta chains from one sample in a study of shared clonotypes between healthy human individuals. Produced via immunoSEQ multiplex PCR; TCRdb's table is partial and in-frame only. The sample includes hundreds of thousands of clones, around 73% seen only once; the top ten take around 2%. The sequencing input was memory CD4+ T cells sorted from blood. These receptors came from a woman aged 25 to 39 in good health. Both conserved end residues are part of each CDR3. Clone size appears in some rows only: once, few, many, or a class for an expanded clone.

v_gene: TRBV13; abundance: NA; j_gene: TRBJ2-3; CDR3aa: CASSQKHGWGADTQYF
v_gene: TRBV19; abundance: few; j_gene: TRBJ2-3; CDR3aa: CASRPGLAGTDTQYF
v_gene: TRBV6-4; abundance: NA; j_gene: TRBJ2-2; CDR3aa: CASKFDPNTGELFF
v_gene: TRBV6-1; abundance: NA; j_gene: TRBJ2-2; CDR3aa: CASREAGEGTGELFF
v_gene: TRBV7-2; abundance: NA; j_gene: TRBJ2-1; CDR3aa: CASSQPTGGQFF
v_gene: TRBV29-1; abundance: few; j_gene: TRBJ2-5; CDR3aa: CSVVRLYQETQYF
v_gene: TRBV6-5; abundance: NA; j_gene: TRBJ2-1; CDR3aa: CASSYYSAGRGNEQFF
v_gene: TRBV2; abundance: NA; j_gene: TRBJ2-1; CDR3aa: CASMRRGDEQFF
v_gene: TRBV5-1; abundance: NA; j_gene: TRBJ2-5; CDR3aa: CASMIETGKETQYF
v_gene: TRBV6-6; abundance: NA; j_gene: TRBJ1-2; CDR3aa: CASTNAPPVDYGYTF
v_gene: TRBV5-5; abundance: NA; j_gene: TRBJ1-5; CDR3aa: CASSLVVGSNQPQHF
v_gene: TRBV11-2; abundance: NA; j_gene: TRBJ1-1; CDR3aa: CASSTTGANTEAFF
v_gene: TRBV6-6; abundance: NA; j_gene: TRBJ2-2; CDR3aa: CASGTSGDVGELFF
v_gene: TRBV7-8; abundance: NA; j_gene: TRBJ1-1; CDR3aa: CASSFSPNTEAFF
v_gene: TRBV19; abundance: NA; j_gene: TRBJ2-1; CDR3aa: CASSIDWVAGEQFF
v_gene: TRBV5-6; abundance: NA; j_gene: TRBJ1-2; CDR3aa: CASSLADRNYGYTF
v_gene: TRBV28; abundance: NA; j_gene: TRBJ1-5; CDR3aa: CASSTRPNNQPQHF